This T cell receptor (beta chain) is from a study of blood T cells in healthy people across ages (dated by TCRdb to about 2015). As for the study more broadly: In model experiments, template switching captured roughly one uniquely barcoded TCR beta cDNA molecule for every two T cells. Age-related changes in TCR beta repertoire diversity were measured in the study by deep sequencing normalized with unique cDNA molecular identifiers. The donors were divided into four age groups: young (average around 16 years), middle-aged (about 41), aged (approximately 59) and long-lived (about 90). To avoid experimental bias, donors of different ages were distributed randomly across sequencing lanes. The study analyzed two additional independent replicas of 1 million unique cDNA reads from the same blood draw for two donors, one aged 18 to 30 and one aged 80 or older.

Here is what the overall study found, with its caveats: Compared with the aged group, the long-lived group had more naive CD4+ T cells, fewer expanded clones and increased TCR diversity, a pattern suggesting age selection. The CMV infection status of donors was not known, potentially confounding age-related changes in expanded clonotypes. A strong correlation was found between observed TCR beta diversity and the percentage of naive T cells measured by flow cytometry. As age increased, observed TCR beta diversity per million T cells dropped in a roughly linear way, and a significant reduction was already evident by age roughly 36. Estimates of total diversity based on one million sequenced T cells were considered lower bounds and underestimates. Bulk unsorted PBMC profiling prevented conclusive comparison of naive and antigen-experienced compartments.

Libraries came from 5' RACE. The sample was run on an Illumina HiSeq 2500. A second roughly 7 to 11 cycle PCR used a sample-barcoded 5' primer and a J-beta primer mix. A template-switch 5' adaptor carrying 12 random nucleotides introduced a unique molecular identifier onto each TCR beta cDNA molecule. At least 3 million CDR3-containing paired-end reads were obtained from each sample. All of the RNA was converted into first-strand cDNA using the Mint cDNA synthesis kit, with a TRBC-specific oligonucleotide serving as the primer. Following uracil-DNA glycosylase treatment, a first 18-cycle PCR with universal primers M1SS and BC2_uni_R was performed on all cDNA. Turning to the authors' computational methods: Normalization of each sample was performed by random selection of 1 million high-quality reads, each carrying a distinct molecular identifier. Instead of being binned into consensus sequences, reads that shared molecular identifiers were thrown out. MiTCR, set to a Q25 quality threshold and the strictest error-elimination algorithm, was used for CDR3 identification, clonotype clustering and error correction. A nonparametric unseen species model with Euler transformation was used to estimate lower-bound total TCR beta diversity. TCRdb ran its own pipeline on the public reads, namely fastp trimming at Q25 and MiXCR clone calling, and kept in-frame beta chains. Every distinct CDR3 protein forms one entry, paired with its most common genes and DNA. The V and J calls reflect TCRdb's pipeline rather than the authors' work. The sample table shows over 1.5 million distinct CDR3 sequences, and 49% are seen once. The top ten hold around 2.1% of the sample.

From a lookup of the germline V gene, CDR1 and CDR2 are SGHTA and FQGNSA. From the cysteine up to the phenylalanine, the CDR3 has a length of 15 residues. Solely the CDR3 DNA is kept, with 45 bases framed from the first base. The V end gives up 4 bases and the J end 4 bases, leaving 8 bases in the junction not matched to a gene. As concerns this clonotype: The antigen this receptor binds is unknown. No per-base quality is available; no much larger clone lies one base away.

Systemically healthy Caucasian individuals from Russia, approximately 39 in total and aged about 6 to 95 years, were included as donors. Approximately 10 milliliters of peripheral blood were collected from each donor into EDTA-treated Vacutainer tubes. PBMCs were isolated by Ficoll-Paque density-gradient centrifugation, with at least 7 million obtained per sample. Total RNA, at least 6 micrograms per sample, was extracted from PBMCs with Trizol reagent. For every donor, an aliquot of PBMCs went through flow cytometry to measure the percentages of naive CD45RAhigh/CD27high T cells. The rearrangement joined TRBV7-2 to TRBJ2-7; TRBD1 fits 9 bases in the junction. The TCR originated in a woman aged 40 to 50 in good health. The specimen sequenced was blood. The nucleotide sequence is TGTGCCAGCAGCTCGCGGACAGGGGCGGGTTACGAGCAGTACTTC. Protein translation: CASSSRTGAGYEQYF.